Given below is one T cell receptor beta chain in context. No cognate antigen has been identified for it. Base quality data are lacking; no much larger clone is found one base away. This sample was included in a study of CD8 T cells in Susac syndrome (dated by TCRdb to the late 2010s). A note on the overall study: Repertoire sequencing was used to test whether CD8+ T cell activation and differentiation in Susac syndrome was antigen driven. The study compared CD8+ T cell repertoire clonality among roughly eleven healthy donors, 14 Susac syndrome patients and about 16 multiple sclerosis patients.

The CDR3 spans 19 residues, from the cysteine through the phenylalanine. Only the CDR3 DNA stays, 57 bases, in frame from base 1. CDR1 MGHDK and CDR2 SYGVNS were looked up in the germline V gene. Relative to germline, V is missing 5 bases and J is missing 0 bases, with 10 bases of the junction outside any gene match. What the study reported, not specific to this receptor: The study acknowledged that relatively few individuals were included in the TCR sequencing and HLA analysis.

High-throughput TCR beta sequencing profiled peripheral blood CD8+ and CD4+ T cells from healthy donors, Susac syndrome patients and multiple sclerosis patients. Multiple sclerosis controls were treatment-naive patients with stable or active relapsing-remitting disease fulfilling revised McDonald criteria. Bulk CD8+ and CD4+ T cells were purified magnetically by negative isolation, whereas CD8+ TEMRA cells were enriched by FACS. Blood was drawn into EDTA tubes, processed within 24 hours, and PBMCs were isolated by density gradient centrifugation. PBMCs intended for TCR sequencing were cryopreserved in liquid nitrogen and thawed later in a water bath at 37 degrees C. The sorted or isolated CD4+, CD8+ and CD8+ TEMRA cells reached a purity of at least 90%. RNA was extracted using the RNeasy kit, and roughly 0.45 to 1 ug of the RNA was reverse transcribed with random hexamers. The immunoSEQ multiplex PCR assay, covering 54 Vbeta and 13 Jbeta segments, was used to amplify TCR beta CDR3 regions. PCR amplification bias was corrected by using a synthetic template baseline for primer optimization and computational correction. Concerning the study's data processing: Reads were assigned to V, D and J genes according to IMGT and analyzed in immunoSEQ Analyzer, with only productive sequences retained. To calculate clonality, Shannon entropy was normalized by log2 of the number of productive unique sequences and then subtracted from one. Public and private clones were assessed among the 100 most prevalent clones of each patient and control. A clone was defined as Susac-specific if it was absent from the healthy and MS cohorts, from over 1,000 published viral clones and from other ImmuneACCESS disease sequences. TCRdb handled the public reads itself, with Q25 trimming in fastp and clone calling in MiXCR, and kept productive beta chains. Each entry is one CDR3 protein sequence, shown with its most common DNA and genes. The V and J calls were determined by TCRdb, not by the authors. Across this sample there are about 300,000 distinct CDR3 sequences, with approximately 85% seen only once. About 0.22% of the sample rests with the top ten.

Sequencing used CD8+ T cells from PBMCs. This TCR derives from a human donor with multiple sclerosis. The chain employs TRBV25-1 and TRBJ2-7; TRBD2 agrees with 16 junctional bases. In nucleotides, the sequence is TGTGCCAGCAGTCAGACCGGGACTAGCGGGAGGGTTATCTCCTACGAGCAGTACTTC. The translation is CASSQTGTSGRVISYEQYF.